This T cell receptor (beta chain) was recovered during a study of blood T cell repertoires in COVID-19. Study background: The origin of the acute and convalescent COVID-19 samples was the United States, Italy and Spain. T cells, B-cell-depleted T cells, or PBMCs supplied cDNA or gDNA.

Here immunoSEQ multiplex PCR was the method, and the copy in TCRdb shows in-frame clones only, minus some. The top ten clones hold over 9.5% of a sample with about 89,000 clones, approximately 82% of them seen once. V gave up 4 bases and J gave up 10 bases, with 8 bases separating them. This CDR3 region has 11 residues. The sequenced material came from peripheral blood. This chain joins TRBV12-3 or TRBV12-4 and TRBJ2-1; weak D call: TRBD1 (6 bases). The TCR was taken from a man between 65 and 79 years old with acute or convalescent COVID-19. The CDR3 is CASSSQGEQFF. The CDR3, as DNA: TGTGCCAGCAGTTCTCAGGGGGAGCAGTTCTTC.